The TCR beta chain described here comes from a study of glioma-infiltrating T cells after dendritic cell vaccination. Study-level results: No direct clonality-survival link was found; a diverse polyclonal response may matter.

To note about this clone: Its specificity is unknown.

CDR1 is SGDLS, CDR2 YYNGEE, per germline. V trimming: 0 bases; J trimming: 2 bases; junction bases outside the gene matches: 5. There are 16 residues in the CDR3. Sequencing used immunoSEQ multiplex PCR; TCRdb keeps in-frame clones, though not all of them. The sample records roughly 41,000 clones, roughly 79% being singletons. The chain uses TRBV9 and TRBJ2-3, with 8 bases matching TRBD2. This specimen consisted of blood, obtained before dendritic cell vaccination. The receptor comes from a human donor with glioblastoma. This CDR3 is CASSVEGGGLTDTQYF. The CDR3 bases are TGTGCCAGCAGCGTAGAGGGCGGGGGGCTCACAGATACGCAGTATTTT.